This T cell receptor (beta chain) stems from a study of blood T cell repertoires in COVID-19. Study summary: The United States, Italy and Spain were the sources of the acute and convalescent COVID-19 samples. Sources were T cells, B-cell-depleted T cells, or PBMCs; the material itself was cDNA or gDNA.

This clone occurred a few times. V was pared by 0 bases and J by 5 bases, with 9 bases of the junction left unmatched. The germline gives CDR1 MNHEY, CDR2 SVGEGT. This CDR3 contains 16 residues. In the study's own analysis: Amplification of reference gene primers provided the estimated nucleated cell counts. Generated by immunoSEQ multiplex PCR, the TCRdb table keeps only in-frame clones and is missing some. The V and J calls and clone size were taken over from that table, and D and trimming were inferred from the DNA. The sample has roughly 280,000 clones, about nine tenths seen once; the top ten hold over 2%.

The source of this sequence is a woman between 45 and 65 years old who had recovered from COVID-19. The sample was peripheral blood. V and J are TRBV6-2 or TRBV6-3 and TRBJ2-7; TRBD1 matches at 8 bases. CDR3 amino acids: CASSYSIGQGTHEQYF. Here the CDR3 DNA reads TGTGCCAGCAGTTACTCGATCGGACAGGGAACCCACGAGCAGTACTTC.